This T cell receptor (beta chain) was sequenced in a study of CD8+CD57+ T cells in acquired aplastic anemia (dated by TCRdb to the late 2010s). Study-wide context: Extracted DNA from sorted CD4+ and CD8+ cells averaged approximately 3 ug, ranging from roughly 0.2 to 30 ug. CD8+CD57+ expansion was defined as frequency above the mean frequency observed in healthy subjects.

Genomic DNA served as template for TCR beta VDJ combination and CDR3 sequence profiling. An Illumina HiSeq 2000 was used for TCR repertoire sequencing. Regarding the original processing steps: Repertoires were assessed using TRBV/TRBJ rearrangement plots, CDR3 size and DJ length profiles, and Simpson's diversity index. The most abundant DNA sequence in the deep sequencing data was defined as the immunodominant clone. CDR3 amino acid sequences were screened for sharing across subjects and were compared with published repertoires and the VDJdb database. In-frame beta chains were kept once TCRdb had trimmed the public reads at Q25 with fastp and called clones with MiXCR. Rows merge per CDR3 protein into single entries with the most common DNA and genes. These V and J calls originate from TCRdb's pipeline instead of the authors' own analysis. The sample contains around 160,000 distinct CDR3 sequences, around half of them found a single time. The ten largest account for approximately 3% of the sample.

The germline V gene sets CDR1 to SNHLY and CDR2 to FYNNEI. The CDR3 is 13 amino acids long, termini counted. Just CDR3 DNA is preserved here, 39 bases in frame from base 1. Relative to germline, V is 8 bases shorter and J is 5 bases shorter, with 12 bases between their ends. Flow cytometry had shown CD8+CD57+ cell expansion in the patients selected for sequencing. Every patient had severe acquired aplastic anemia, diagnosed using the International Study of Aplastic Anemia and Agranulocytosis and Camitta criteria. No therapy had been received by the patients at the time of blood sampling. The study deep-sequenced TCR repertoires of sorted CD4+ and CD8+ blood T cells from severe aplastic anemia patients and healthy subjects. Patients were enrolled in the USA under clinicaltrials.gov protocols 00001620, 01623167, 00001397, 00071045, 00081523 and 00961064. Ficoll-Paque density gradient centrifugation was used to isolate peripheral blood mononuclear cells. Before DNA extraction, CD4+ and CD8+ T cells were sorted by FACS or by magnetic beads.

As concerns this clonotype: What antigen it recognizes has not been identified. This CDR3 fails to terminate in the conserved phenylalanine or tryptophan, so it likely reflects a read error.

Study-level results and caveats: No significant difference in CD8+ Simpson's diversity was found between patients and healthy controls (P=0.060). Twenty-nine CD8+ CDR3 sequences were shared between patients and controls but appeared highly expressed in patients and within their immunodominant clones.

Sequenced: sorted CD4+, CD8+, or CD8+CD57+ T cells (not recorded which) from PBMCs. The TCR sequence derives from a human donor with aplastic anemia. The chain links TRBV2 with TRBJ2-2, with the D segment identity uncertain. The DNA reads as follows: TGTGCCAGCTCACCACTCCCGACCGGGGAGCTGTTTCTT. This translates into CASSPLPTGELFL.